A selection of T cell receptor beta chains follows, all from one sample in a study of shared clonotypes between healthy human individuals. Some clones are missing from TCRdb's copy, which holds only in-frame ones; the method was immunoSEQ multiplex PCR. The sample has about 1.4 million clones, roughly 96% seen once. Sequenced input: naive CD4+ T cells sorted from blood. The receptors were gathered from a man aged 25-45 years in good health. The CDR3 runs from the conserved cysteine through the conserved F or W. A D gene is named only where the DNA matches it firmly. Some rows mark clone size as missing; the rest say once, few, many or name a class of expanded clone.

J	V	size	D	length	DNA	CDR3
TRBJ2-7	TRBV7-2	-	-	14	TGTGCCAGCAGCTTACAGGGGGGCCCCTACGAGCAGTACTTC	CASSLQGGPYEQYF
TRBJ1-4	TRBV18	-	-	13	TGTGCCAGCTCCGGACAGACGAATGAAAAACTGTTTTTT	CASSGQTNEKLFF
TRBJ2-2	TRBV6-6	-	-	14	TGTGCCAGCAGTTACTCCACAGGTGCCGGGGAGCTGTTTTTT	CASSYSTGAGELFF
TRBJ2-5	TRBV6-5	-	-	14	TGTGCCAGCAGTTACACGAGGGGGTCAGAGACCCAGTACTTC	CASSYTRGSETQYF
TRBJ2-7	TRBV11-2	-	-	11	TGTGCCAGCAGCTTTGTTGGGGTCCCGTACTTC	CASSFVGVPYF
TRBJ2-1	TRBV9	-	TRBD2	15	TGTGCCAGCAGCGTTAGCGGGAGTGGATTGAATGAGCAGTTCTTC	CASSVSGSGLNEQFF
TRBJ2-1	TRBV5-4	-	TRBD2	15	TGTGCCAGCAGCTTGCCCCTAGCGGGAGGTGGCGAGCAGTTCTTC	CASSLPLAGGGEQFF
TRBJ2-1	TRBV11-3	-	-	14	TGTGCCAGCAGCTTAGTGGGCGGGGGCGATGAGCAGTTCTTC	CASSLVGGGDEQFF
TRBJ2-1	TRBV10-3	-	-	15	TGTGCCATCAGTGACCCTGGGGCTACGCGGAATGAGCAGTTCTTC	CAISDPGATRNEQFF
TRBJ1-2	TRBV10-3	-	-	15	TGTGCCATCAGCCCCGGGACAAATACTAACTATGGCTACACCTTC	CAISPGTNTNYGYTF
TRBJ2-5	TRBV6-5	-	-	14	TGTGCCAGCAGTTACTCACTAGCCAAAGAGACCCAGTACTTC	CASSYSLAKETQYF
TRBJ2-3	TRBV18	-	-	16	TGTGCCAGCTCACCACCGACAGTAGTGAGCACAGATACGCAGTATTTT	CASSPPTVVSTDTQYF
TRBJ1-2	TRBV2	-	TRBD1	14	TGTGCCAGCAGTGACGACAGGGGTGGATATGGCTACACCTTC	CASSDDRGGYGYTF
TRBJ2-1	TRBV9	-	TRBD2	17	TGTGCCAGCAGCGTAGGTCTAGCGGGAGTTGGCTACAATGAGCAGTTCTTC	CASSVGLAGVGYNEQFF
TRBJ2-2	TRBV7-5	-	-	14	TGTGCCAGAAGCTTAGGACAGGTTACCGGGGAGCTGTTTTTT	CARSLGQVTGELFF
TRBJ2-3	TRBV27	-	TRBD2	13	TGTGCCACCACCGGGAGGGGCACAGATACGCAGTATTTT	CATTGRGTDTQYF
TRBJ2-7	TRBV29-1	-	-	12	TGCAGCGTTGGGCAGCCATCCTACGAGCAGTACTTC	CSVGQPSYEQYF
TRBJ1-2	TRBV6-6	-	-	14	TGTGCCAGCACTGACTTCGACCTTCTCGATGGCTACACCTTC	CASTDFDLLDGYTF
TRBJ2-3	TRBV19	-	TRBD2	16	TGTGCCAGTAGCAGGTGGGGGACTAGCGGGAGTGAGGCGCAGTATTTT	CASSRWGTSGSEAQYF
TRBJ1-2	TRBV10-3	-	TRBD1	14	TGTGCCATCACTGGACAGGCCACTAACTATGGCTACACCTTC	CAITGQATNYGYTF
TRBJ2-6	TRBV19	-	TRBD2	20	TGTGCCAGTAGTATCCTCATTTGGACTAGCGGGAGCCCTGGGGCCAACGTCCTGACTTTC	CASSILIWTSGSPGANVLTF
TRBJ2-1	TRBV19	-	-	13	TGTGCCAGTAGTATAGATGGGAGTGGAGAGCAGTTCTTC	CASSIDGSGEQFF
TRBJ2-5	TRBV27	-	TRBD2	14	TGTGCCAGCAGTTTATCTGTAGCGGGAGGTCCCCAGTACTTC	CASSLSVAGGPQYF
TRBJ2-1	TRBV4-3	once	-	14	TGCGCCAGCAGCCTCCGACTAGGGCCAAATGAGCAGTTCTTC	CASSLRLGPNEQFF
TRBJ2-7	TRBV28	-	-	14	TGTGCCAGCAGTTTATCCTCCGGGACCTACGAGCAGTACTTC	CASSLSSGTYEQYF
TRBJ2-5	TRBV9	-	TRBD1	17	TGTGCCAGCAGCGTAGACGGGACAGGGGGACTCCAAGAGACCCAGTACTTC	CASSVDGTGGLQETQYF
TRBJ2-7	TRBV29-1	-	-	12	TGCAGCGTTGCTCCGGGGAACTACGAGCAGTACTTC	CSVAPGNYEQYF
TRBJ2-2	TRBV5-1	-	-	19	TGCGCCAGCAGCTTGTATAGGGGGGCAGCTACTCGAAACACCGGGGAGCTGTTTTTT	CASSLYRGAATRNTGELFF
TRBJ2-1	TRBV7-6	once	TRBD1	14	TGTGCCAGCAGCTTGTTCCAGGGGACAGGTGAGCAGTTCTTC	CASSLFQGTGEQFF
TRBJ2-5	TRBV11-2	-	TRBD2	15	TGTGCCAGCAGCTTAGGCGGGACTAGCAAAGAGACCCAGTACTTC	CASSLGGTSKETQYF
TRBJ1-1	TRBV7-9	-	-	13	TGTGCCATAACGGCGGGTCCGAACACTGAAGCTTTCTTT	CAITAGPNTEAFF
TRBJ1-1	TRBV5-1	-	-	13	TGCGCCAGCTGGGAGGGAACGAACACTGAAGCTTTCTTT	CASWEGTNTEAFF
TRBJ1-2	TRBV2	-	TRBD1	12	TGTGCCAGCACCCGGACAGGGGACGGCTACACCTTC	CASTRTGDGYTF
TRBJ2-7	TRBV9	-	TRBD2	16	TGTGCCAGCAGCGCCGGACTAGCGGGAGTAACCTACGAGCAGTACTTC	CASSAGLAGVTYEQYF
TRBJ1-2	TRBV5-1	-	-	13	TGCGCCAGCAGCCCAGGACAGATGTATGGCTACACCTTC	CASSPGQMYGYTF
TRBJ2-3	TRBV20-1	-	-	11	TGCGGTGTTGGCCGCACAGATACGCAGTATTTT	CGVGRTDTQYF
TRBJ1-4	TRBV29-1	-	-	12	TGCAGCGTTGGTGGAGGGATTGAAAAACTGTTTTTT	CSVGGGIEKLFF
TRBJ2-1	TRBV5-6	once	-	12	TGTGCCAGCAGCTTCATATTCAATGAGCAGTTCTTC	CASSFIFNEQFF
TRBJ2-2	TRBV5-4	-	-	14	TGTGCCAGCAGTACGGACCCGGCCTTAGGGGAGCTGTTTTTT	CASSTDPALGELFF
TRBJ2-1	TRBV11-2	-	TRBD2	15	TGTGCCAGCAGGAGACCGACTAGCGGGTACAATGAGCAGTTCTTC	CASRRPTSGYNEQFF
TRBJ2-1	TRBV7-6	-	TRBD2	16	TGTGCCAGCAGCCCGCGGGGAGCGGGATCCTCTCTTGAGCAGTTCTTC	CASSPRGAGSSLEQFF
TRBJ2-3	TRBV25-1	-	-	14	TGTGCCAGCAGCCCCGGGACGAACACAGATACGCAGTATTTT	CASSPGTNTDTQYF
TRBJ2-5	TRBV13	-	TRBD2	17	TGTGCCAGCAGCTCCTCCCTCGCGGGAGGGCGCCAAGAGACCCAGTACTTC	CASSSSLAGGRQETQYF
TRBJ2-5	TRBV19	-	TRBD2	15	TGTGCCAGTAGTACAACCGGGACTAGTAGTGGGACCCAGTACTTC	CASSTTGTSSGTQYF
TRBJ2-7	TRBV5-1	once	TRBD2	14	TGCGCCAGCAGTTATAGCGGGAGGGACTACGAGCAGTACTTC	CASSYSGRDYEQYF
TRBJ1-2	TRBV19	-	TRBD1	13	TGTGCCAGCCAGACCAGGGGGCAGGGGGGCTACACCTTC	CASQTRGQGGYTF